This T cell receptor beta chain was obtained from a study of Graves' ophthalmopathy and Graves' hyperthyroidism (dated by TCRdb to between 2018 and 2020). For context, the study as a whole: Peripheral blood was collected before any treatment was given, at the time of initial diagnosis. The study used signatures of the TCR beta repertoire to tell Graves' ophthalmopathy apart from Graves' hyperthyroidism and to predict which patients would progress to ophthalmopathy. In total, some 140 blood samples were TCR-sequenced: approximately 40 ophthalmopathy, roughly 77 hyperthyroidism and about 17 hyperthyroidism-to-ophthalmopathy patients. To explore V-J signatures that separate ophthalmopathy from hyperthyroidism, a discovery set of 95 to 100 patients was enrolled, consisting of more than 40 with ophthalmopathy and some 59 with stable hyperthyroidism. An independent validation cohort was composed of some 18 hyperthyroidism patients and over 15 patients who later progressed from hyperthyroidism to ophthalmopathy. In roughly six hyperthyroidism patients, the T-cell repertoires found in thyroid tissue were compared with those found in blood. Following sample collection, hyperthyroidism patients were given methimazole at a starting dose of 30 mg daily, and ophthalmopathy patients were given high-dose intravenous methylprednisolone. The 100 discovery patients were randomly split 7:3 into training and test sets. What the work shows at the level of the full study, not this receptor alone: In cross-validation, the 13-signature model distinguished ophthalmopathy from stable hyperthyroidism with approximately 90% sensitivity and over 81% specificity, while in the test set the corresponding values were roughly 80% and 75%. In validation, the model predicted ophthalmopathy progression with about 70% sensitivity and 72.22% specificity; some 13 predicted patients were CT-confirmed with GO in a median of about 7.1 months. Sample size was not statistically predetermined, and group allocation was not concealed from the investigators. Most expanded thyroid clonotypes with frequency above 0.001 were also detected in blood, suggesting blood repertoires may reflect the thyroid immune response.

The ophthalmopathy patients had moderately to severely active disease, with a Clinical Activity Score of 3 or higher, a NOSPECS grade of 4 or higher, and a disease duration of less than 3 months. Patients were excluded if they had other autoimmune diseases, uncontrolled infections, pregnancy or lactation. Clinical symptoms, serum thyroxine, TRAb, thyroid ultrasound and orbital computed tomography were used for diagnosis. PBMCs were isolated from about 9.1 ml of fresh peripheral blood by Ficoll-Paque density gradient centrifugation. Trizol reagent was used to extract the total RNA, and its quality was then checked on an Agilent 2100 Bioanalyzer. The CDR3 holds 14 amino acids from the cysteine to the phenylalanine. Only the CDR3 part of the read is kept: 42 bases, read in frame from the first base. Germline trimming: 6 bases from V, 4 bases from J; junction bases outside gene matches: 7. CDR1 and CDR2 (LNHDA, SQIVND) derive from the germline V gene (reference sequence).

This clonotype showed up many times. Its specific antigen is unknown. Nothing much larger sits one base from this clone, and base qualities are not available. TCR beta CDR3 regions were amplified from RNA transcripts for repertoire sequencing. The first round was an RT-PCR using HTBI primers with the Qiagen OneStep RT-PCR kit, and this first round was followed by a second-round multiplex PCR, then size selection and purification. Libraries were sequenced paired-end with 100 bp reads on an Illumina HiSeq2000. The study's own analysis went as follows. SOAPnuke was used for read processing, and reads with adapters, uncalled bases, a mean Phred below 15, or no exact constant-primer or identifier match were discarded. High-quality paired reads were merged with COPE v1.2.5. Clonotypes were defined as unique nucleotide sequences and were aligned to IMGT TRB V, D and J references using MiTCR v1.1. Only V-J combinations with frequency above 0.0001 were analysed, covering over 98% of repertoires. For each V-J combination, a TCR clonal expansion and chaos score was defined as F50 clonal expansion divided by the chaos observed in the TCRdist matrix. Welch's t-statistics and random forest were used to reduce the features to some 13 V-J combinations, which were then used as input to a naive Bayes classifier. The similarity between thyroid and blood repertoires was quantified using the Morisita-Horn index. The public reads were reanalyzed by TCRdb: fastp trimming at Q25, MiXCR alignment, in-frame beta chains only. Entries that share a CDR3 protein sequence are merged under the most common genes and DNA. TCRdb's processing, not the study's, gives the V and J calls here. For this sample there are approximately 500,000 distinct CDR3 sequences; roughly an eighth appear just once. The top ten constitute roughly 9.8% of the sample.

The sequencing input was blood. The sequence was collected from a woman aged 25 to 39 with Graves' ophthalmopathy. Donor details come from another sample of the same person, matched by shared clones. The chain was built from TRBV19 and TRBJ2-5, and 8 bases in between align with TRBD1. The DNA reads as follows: TGTGCCAGTAGATCGACCAGGGGGCGAGAGACCCAGTACTTC. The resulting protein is CASRSTRGRETQYF. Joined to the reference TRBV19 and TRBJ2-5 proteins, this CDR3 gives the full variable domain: DGGITQSPKYLFRKEGQNVTLSCEQNLNHDAMYWYRQDPGQGLRLIYYSQIVNDFQKGDIAEGYSVSREKKESFPLTVTSAQKNPTAFYLCASRSTRGRETQYFGPGTRLLVL.